This T cell receptor beta chain was captured in a study of blood T cell repertoires in COVID-19 (dated by TCRdb to 2018 to 2021). Regarding the complete study: The collaborator samples originated in the United States, Italy and Spain and spanned the acute and convalescent phases of COVID-19. The prospective study material was composed of cDNA or gDNA derived from T cells, B-cell-depleted T cells, or PBMCs. The dataset comprised deeply sampled blood TCRbeta repertoires from subjects exposed to, actively infected with, or recovered from COVID-19. The repertoires were released in a freely available public database intended as a resource for research on the immune response to SARS-CoV-2. Samples came from the ongoing ImmuneRACE study (first 160 participants) plus 1,254 subjects from 6 global collaborators. Nearly every sample came with metadata listing a de-identified subject ID, COVID-19 status, age in years and sex. HLA class I and class II types, where available, came from metadata supplied by the sample provider rather than from assay-based typing. Here is what the overall study found, with its caveats: Clinical and demographic metadata were provided uncurated, with the amount varying by source and participant.

Remarks on this clone: Its antigen is still unknown. The input lacks base qualities; no much larger clone sits a single base away.

One collaborating source in Seattle enrolled patients during active infection and followed them longitudinally through the course of disease. Collaborating institutions collected whole blood in K2EDTA tubes following their own protocols. For TCRbeta analysis, collaborators shipped samples as frozen whole blood, isolated PBMCs, or DNA extracted from either of those sample types. Per the germline V gene, SGHRS is the CDR1 and YFSETQ is the CDR2. The germline ends are 11 bases apart after V is trimmed by 4 bases and J by 1 base. Reading from cysteine to phenylalanine, the CDR3 counts 14 amino acids. The DNA shown is the 42-base CDR3, in frame from base 1. TCRbeta CDR3 regions were amplified from genomic DNA using the immunoSEQ Assay, a bias-controlled multiplex PCR. The paper's processing steps were these. The number of nucleated cells in each sample was estimated by amplification of reference gene primers within the assay. To quantify the absolute abundance of each unique TCRbeta CDR3 rearrangement, sequence reads were collapsed and filtered. Productive Simpson clonality was computed per sample as the square root of Simpson's diversity index over productive rearrangements. TCRdb provides this immuneACCESS table in a form limited to in-frame rearrangements. Some clones are lacking; in checked studies, under half of them reflect an unresolved V gene, and why the rest are absent is not known. V, J and clone size derive from that table, while D and trimming were established from the DNA sequence. The sample table holds roughly 410,000 clones, of which about 87% were seen once. 2.3% of the sample lies in the top ten.

The clonotype originates from a woman in her sixties with COVID-19, enrolled during active disease. The material sequenced was peripheral blood. The chain couples TRBV5-1 to TRBJ1-1; D gene: possibly TRBD1, on 5 matching bases. The CDR3 reads CASSRTQGNTEAFF. The DNA sequence is given as TGCGCCAGCAGCCGAACTCAGGGGAACACTGAAGCTTTCTTT.